A single sample is the source of the 21 T cell receptor beta chains below, sequenced in a study of cytomegalovirus exposure and HLA in healthy donors. The study ran its PCR with 60 Vbeta and 13 Jbeta primers. Profiled with immunoSEQ multiplex PCR; TCRdb holds only in-frame clones, not every one. This table holds about 89,000 clones, roughly 85% found once. The sequenced material came from PBMCs. These receptor sequences come from a man aged 40-55 years in good health and CMV-seropositive.

This chain links TRBV18 with TRBJ2-7; TRBD2 matches 9 bases. The V and J ends lost 0 bases and 9 bases, in that order; junction bases with no gene match: 9. The germline V gene has CDR1 KGHSH and CDR2 LQKENI. The length of the CDR3 is 15 residues. The CDR3 reads CASSPPAAGGIVQYF. Written as DNA, the CDR3 is TGTGCCAGCTCACCACCGGCTGCGGGGGGGATTGTGCAGTACTTC.

The chain recombines TRBV11-3 with TRBJ2-7; TRBD2 might be the D (6 bases). CDR1 SGHNT and CDR2 YENEEA come from the germline V gene. This CDR3 contains 12 residues. V gave up 1 base and J gave up 6 bases, with 7 bases separating them. The DNA of the CDR3 is TGTGCCAGCAGCTTAGGTAGCGGCGAGCAGTACTTC. Its protein is CASSLGSGEQYF.

The V and J genes are TRBV28 and TRBJ2-3, with D unresolved. Germline lookup yields CDR1 MDHEN and CDR2 SYDVKM. The CDR3 sequence is 12 residues long. Trimming pared 2 bases from V and 5 bases from J, leaving 5 bases between. The CDR3 loop reads CASSLIGDTQYF. The DNA of the CDR3 is TGTGCCAGCAGTTTAATCGGAGATACGCAGTATTTT.

The chain recombines TRBV2 with TRBJ1-5, with 9 bases fitting TRBD1. CDR1 and CDR2 (germline): SNHLY, FYNNEI. This CDR3 comprises 14 residues. V shed 7 bases, J shed 3 bases, and the junction held 4 bases outside the gene matches. The CDR3: CASNPQGANQPQHF. The CDR3 DNA sequence: TGTGCCAGCAATCCACAGGGGGCCAATCAGCCCCAGCATTTT.

This chain uses TRBV25-1 with TRBJ2-5; D might be TRBD1 (8 bases). Germline CDR1 MGHDK, CDR2 SYGVNS. The V gene lost 5 bases and the J gene lost 2 bases, with 15 bases spanning the gap. The CDR3 covers 15 residues. This CDR3 reads CASSRGDRIQETQYF. CDR3 bases: TGTGCCAGCAGTCGGGGGGACAGGATACAAGAGACCCAGTACTTC.

The chain has TRBV7-3 and TRBJ2-7; no firm D call. This CDR3 has 14 amino acids. The ends were cut back, 5 bases at V and 7 bases at J, with 18 bases in the middle. Germline V gene data show CDR1 as SGHTA and CDR2 as FQGTGA. CDR3 DNA sequence: TGTGCCAGCAGCCCGTACGCTGGCCAGTCGGAGCAGTACTTC. Its translation is CASSPYAGQSEQYF.

This clone has a handful of counts. The J gene is TRBJ1-6, the V gene TRBV7-9, with D unresolved. Germline CDR1 SEHNR, CDR2 FQNEAQ (reference sequence). The germline V and J ends were trimmed by 4 bases and 14 bases, with 12 bases remaining between them. CDR3 size: 12 residues. In DNA, the CDR3 is TGTGCCAGCAGCTCGGCGGACTTCTCCCTCCACTTT. This encodes CASSSADFSLHF.

The chain employs TRBV6-5 and TRBJ1-2; TRBD1 matches 8 bases. J was trimmed by 6 bases and V by 4 bases; bases with no gene match: 4. The CDR3 contains 13 residues. In germline, CDR1 is MNHEY, CDR2 SVGAGI. CDR3 bases: TGTGCCAGCAGTTGGTCAGGGGGCAATGGCTACACCTTC. Protein product: CASSWSGGNGYTF.

This chain links TRBV7-2 with TRBJ1-2, with 9 bases that match TRBD1. V lost 2 bases and J lost 4; bases outside the gene matches: 5. The CDR3 consists of 15 residues. CDR1 and CDR2 (germline): SGHTA, FQGNSA. CDR3 DNA: TGTGCCAGCAGCTTACAACCGGGACAGGGCTATGGCTACACCTTC. This encodes CASSLQPGQGYGYTF. The entire variable domain, with the rest obtained from reference TRBV7-2 and TRBJ1-2, is as follows: GAGVSQSPSNKVTEKGKDVELRCDPISGHTALYWYRQSLGQGLEFLIYFQGNSAPDKSGLPSDRFSAERTGGSVSTLTIQRTQQEDSAVYLCASSLQPGQGYGYTFGSGTRLTVV.

A remark on this clone: A far larger clone differs by one base, so this is likely a read error. The chain is built from TRBV9 and TRBJ1-1, with D perhaps matching TRBD1 (6 bases). V lost 4 bases and J 6 bases, leaving 13 bases between the germline ends. The CDR3 contains 13 residues. The germline CDR1 and CDR2 sequences are SGDLS and YYNGEE. The DNA for the CDR3 is TGTGCCAGCAGCCTAGGGACAATCCCTGAAGCTTTCTTT. Translating it yields CASSLGTIPEAFF.

The V and J genes are TRBV6-1 and TRBJ2-2, with D perhaps TRBD1 (5 bases). V was shortened by 10 bases and J by 1 base, with 13 bases between the two germline ends. Germline-derived CDR1 and CDR2 are MNHNS and SASEGT. This CDR3 comprises 14 residues. The CDR3 coding sequence is TGTGCCACCCGAAAAGGGGAGAACACCGGGGAGCTGTTTTTT. This codes for CATRKGENTGELFF.

This chain joins TRBV5-1 and TRBJ2-1; 14 bases fit TRBD2. Losses at the gene ends were 1 base for V and 0 bases for J; bases not matched to a gene: 9. Germline assignment: CDR1 SGHRS and CDR2 YFSETQ. The CDR3 has 20 amino acids. The CDR3 reads CASSLYRLAGGLSSYNEQFF. The CDR3 nucleotides are TGCGCCAGCAGCTTGTATAGACTAGCGGGGGGGCTGAGCTCCTACAATGAGCAGTTCTTC.

This clone was seen more than once but under ten times. This rearrangement joins TRBV28 to TRBJ2-1; 7 nucleotides agree with TRBD2. Germline CDR1 reads MDHEN; CDR2 reads SYDVKM. With V trimmed by 6 bases and J by 4 bases, 21 bases remained unmatched. The CDR3 length is 19 residues. Here the CDR3 reads CASSSMVAGGGKRYNEQFF. CDR3 DNA: TGTGCCAGCAGCTCAATGGTAGCGGGTGGGGGTAAAAGGTACAATGAGCAGTTCTTC.

The chain uses TRBV18 and TRBJ2-2; TRBD1 matches 9 bases. This CDR3 comprises 16 residues. V shed 1 base and J 5 bases; nucleotides not matched to a gene: 5. Germline V gene data show CDR1 as KGHSH and CDR2 as LQKENI. DNA for the CDR3: TGTGCCAGCTCACCACTGGGACAGGGCGAGACCGGGGAGCTGTTTTTT. Protein product: CASSPLGQGETGELFF.

The chain has TRBV2 and TRBJ2-1; D is perhaps TRBD1 (5 bases). CDR3 size: 12 residues. V was pared by 6 bases and J by 9 bases, with 12 bases between. Germline V gene lookup returns CDR1 SNHLY and CDR2 FYNNEI. In DNA, the CDR3 is TGTGCCAGCAGCACAGGAGAGGTTGAGCAGTTCTTC. It encodes CASSTGEVEQFF.

The chain combines TRBV9 with TRBJ1-6; 9 bases map to TRBD1. Germline CDR1 reads SGDLS; CDR2 reads YYNGEE. CDR3 length: 16 residues. Trimming at V came to 0 bases and at J to 9 bases, leaving 7 bases not matched to a gene. The CDR3 DNA follows: TGTGCCAGCAGCGTAGGTAGCGGGACAGGGTTTTCACCCCTCCACTTT. Translated, it gives CASSVGSGTGFSPLHF.

The CDR3 loop is CASSQDLSWAGSTYNSPLHF. For the CDR3, the DNA is TGCGCCAGCAGCCAAGATTTGTCGTGGGCAGGAAGTACCTATAATTCACCCCTCCACTTT. The chain recombines TRBV4-1 with TRBJ1-6; D unclear. Looked up from germline, CDR1 is MGHRA and CDR2 is YSYEKL. The V gene lost 0 bases and the J gene lost 2 bases, with 20 bases spanning the gap. This CDR3 is built from 20 residues.

The rearrangement links TRBV19 to TRBJ2-3; D uncertain. The CDR3 runs 13 residues. V was shortened by 1 base and J by 5 bases, with 7 bases between the two germline ends. Germline CDR1 reads LNHDA; CDR2 reads SQIVND (reference sequence). The CDR3 region is CASSIGAGDTQYF. The CDR3 bases are TGTGCCAGTAGTATAGGCGCCGGAGATACGCAGTATTTT.

The chain employs TRBV5-1 and TRBJ2-1; D is uncertain. Germline CDR1 and CDR2: SGHRS and YFSETQ. The V gene lost 3 bases and the J gene lost 6 bases, with 13 bases spanning the gap. CDR3 length equals 14 residues. CDR3 protein: CASSSTAGTNEQFF. For the CDR3, the DNA is TGCGCCAGCAGCTCCACCGCAGGAACCAATGAGCAGTTCTTC. The whole variable domain, filled in from reference TRBV5-1 and TRBJ2-1, reads KAGVTQTPRYLIKTRGQQVTLSCSPISGHRSVSWYQQTPGQGLQFLFEYFSETQRNKGNFPGRFSGRQFSNSRSEMNVSTLELGDSALYLCASSSTAGTNEQFFGPGTRLTVL.

The chain joins TRBV9 to TRBJ1-2, with D perhaps TRBD1 (6 bases). CDR3 length equals 14 residues. The V and J ends lost 4 bases and 1 base respectively, with 11 bases between them. Germline V CDR1 and CDR2: SGDLS, YYNGEE. In DNA, the CDR3 is TGTGCCAGCAGCCCCACAGGGATTAACTATGGCTACACCTTC. Translation: CASSPTGINYGYTF. Looking up the rest from reference TRBV9 and TRBJ1-2 gives the full variable domain: DSGVTQTPKHLITATGQRVTLRCSPRSGDLSVYWYQQSLDQGLQFLIQYYNGEERAKGNILERFSAQQFPDLHSELNLSSLELGDSALYFCASSPTGINYGYTFGSGTRLTVV.

The chain has TRBV27 and TRBJ1-6; 8 bases line up with TRBD1. Per the germline V gene, CDR1 is MNHEY and CDR2 is SMNVEV (reference sequence). The CDR3 length is 13 residues. Trimming cost V 9 bases and J 9 bases; bases outside gene matches: 7. CDR3 sequence: CASSRQGSSPLHF. The CDR3 DNA reads as TGTGCCAGTTCTCGACAGGGGAGTTCACCCCTCCACTTT.